Sequencing of this TCR beta chain was carried out in a study of beta chain features in type 1 diabetes. Study-level information: Over all samples combined, fewer than 140,000,000 sorted cells were examined.

What was sequenced were expressed TCRB transcripts, since all of the isolated RNA had been reverse transcribed. Deep immunoSEQ sequencing covered naive, central memory and regulatory T cell samples. Sequencing was performed with immunoSEQ multiplex PCR; in TCRdb, only in-frame clones are kept and a portion is missing. The table includes roughly 53,000 clones, approximately 45% detected once. Comments on this clone: The antigen is undetermined.

The authors took one heparinised blood draw, averaging about 120 mL, from each donor. General study findings and limits: A moderate, significant TCRB CDR3 shortening appeared in type 1 diabetes across four CD4+ subsets.

Material for sequencing was Tregs from blood. The clonotype was recovered from a man aged 25 to 40 with type 1 diabetes.

The chain's CDR3 is CASSIRTGANYEQYF. CDR3 coding DNA: TGTGCCAGTAGTATCCGGACAGGTGCGAACTACGAGCAGTACTTC. The rearrangement links TRBV19 to TRBJ2-7; 7 nucleotides agree with TRBD1. The CDR3 covers 15 residues. The J segment lost 3 bases and the V segment lost 3 bases, leaving 8 bases of the junction unmatched. Germline assignment: CDR1 LNHDA and CDR2 SQIVND (reference sequence).